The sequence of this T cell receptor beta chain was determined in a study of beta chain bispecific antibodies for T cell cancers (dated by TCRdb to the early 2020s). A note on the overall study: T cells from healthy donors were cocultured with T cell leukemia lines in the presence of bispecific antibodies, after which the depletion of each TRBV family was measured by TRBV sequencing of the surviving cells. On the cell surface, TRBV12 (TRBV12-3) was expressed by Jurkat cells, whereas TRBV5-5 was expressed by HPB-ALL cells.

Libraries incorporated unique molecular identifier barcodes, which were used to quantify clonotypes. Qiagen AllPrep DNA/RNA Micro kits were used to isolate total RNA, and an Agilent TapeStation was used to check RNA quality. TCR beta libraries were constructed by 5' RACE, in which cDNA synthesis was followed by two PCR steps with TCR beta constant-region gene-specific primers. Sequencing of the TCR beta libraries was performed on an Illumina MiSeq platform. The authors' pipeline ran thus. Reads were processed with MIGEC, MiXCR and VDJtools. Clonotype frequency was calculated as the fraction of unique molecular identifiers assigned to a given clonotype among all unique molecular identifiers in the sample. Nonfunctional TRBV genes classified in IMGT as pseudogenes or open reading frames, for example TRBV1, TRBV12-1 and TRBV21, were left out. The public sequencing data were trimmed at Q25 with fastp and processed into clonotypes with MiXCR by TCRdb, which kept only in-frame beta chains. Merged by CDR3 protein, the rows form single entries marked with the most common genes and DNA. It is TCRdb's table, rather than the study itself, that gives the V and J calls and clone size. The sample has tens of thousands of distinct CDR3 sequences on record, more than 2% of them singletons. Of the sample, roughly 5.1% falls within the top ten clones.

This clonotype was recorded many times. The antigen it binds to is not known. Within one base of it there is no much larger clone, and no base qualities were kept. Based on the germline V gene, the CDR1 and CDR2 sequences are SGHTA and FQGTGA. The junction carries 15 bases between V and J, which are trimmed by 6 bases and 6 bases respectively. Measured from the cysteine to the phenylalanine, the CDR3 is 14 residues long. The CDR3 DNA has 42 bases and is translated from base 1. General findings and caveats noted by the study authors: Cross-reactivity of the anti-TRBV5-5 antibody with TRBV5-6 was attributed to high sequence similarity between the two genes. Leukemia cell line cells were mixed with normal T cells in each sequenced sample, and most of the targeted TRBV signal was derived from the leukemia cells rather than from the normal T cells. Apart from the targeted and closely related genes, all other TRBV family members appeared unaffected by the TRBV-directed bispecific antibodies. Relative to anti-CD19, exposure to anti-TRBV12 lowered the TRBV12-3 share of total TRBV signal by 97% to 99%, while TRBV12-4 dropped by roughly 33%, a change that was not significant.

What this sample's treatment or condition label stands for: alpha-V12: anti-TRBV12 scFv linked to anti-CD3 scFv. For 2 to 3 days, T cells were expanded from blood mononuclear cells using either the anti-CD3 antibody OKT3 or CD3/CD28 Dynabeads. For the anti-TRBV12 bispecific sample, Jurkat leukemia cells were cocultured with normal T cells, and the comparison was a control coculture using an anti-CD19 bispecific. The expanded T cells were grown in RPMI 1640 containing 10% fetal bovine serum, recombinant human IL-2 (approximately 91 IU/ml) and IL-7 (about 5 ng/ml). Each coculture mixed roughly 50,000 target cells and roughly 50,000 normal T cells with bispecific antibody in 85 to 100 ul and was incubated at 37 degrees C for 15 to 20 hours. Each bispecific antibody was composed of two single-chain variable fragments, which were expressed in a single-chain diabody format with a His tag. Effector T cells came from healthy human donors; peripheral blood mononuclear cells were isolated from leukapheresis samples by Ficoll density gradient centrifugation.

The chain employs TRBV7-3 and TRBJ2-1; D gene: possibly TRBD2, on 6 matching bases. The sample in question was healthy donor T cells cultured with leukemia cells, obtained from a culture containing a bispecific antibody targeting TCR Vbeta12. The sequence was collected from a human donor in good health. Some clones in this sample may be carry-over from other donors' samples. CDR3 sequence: CASSLAGPGNEQFF. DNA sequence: TGTGCCAGCAGTCTCGCGGGACCAGGCAATGAGCAGTTCTTC.